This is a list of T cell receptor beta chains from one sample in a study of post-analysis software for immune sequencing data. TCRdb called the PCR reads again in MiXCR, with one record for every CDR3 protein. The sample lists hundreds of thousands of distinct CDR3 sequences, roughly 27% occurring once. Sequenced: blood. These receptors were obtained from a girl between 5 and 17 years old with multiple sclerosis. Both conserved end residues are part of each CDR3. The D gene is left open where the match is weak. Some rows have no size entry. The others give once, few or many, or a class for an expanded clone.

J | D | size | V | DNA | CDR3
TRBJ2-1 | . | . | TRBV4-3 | TGCGCCAGCAGCCAAGTCCCCCTAGGCGGGAATCTGTACAATGAGCAGTTCTTC | CASSQVPLGGNLYNEQFF
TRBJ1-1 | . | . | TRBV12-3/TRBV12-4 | TGTGCCAGCAGATCAAACAGGGAGACTGAAGCTTTCTTT | CASRSNRETEAFF
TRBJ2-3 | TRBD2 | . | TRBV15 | TGTGCCACCAGCATAGCGGGCCCTAGAATGCGAGATACGCAGTATTTT | CATSIAGPRMRDTQYF
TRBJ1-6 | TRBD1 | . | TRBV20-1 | TGCAGTGCTTCCTATTTCCGGGACAGCCTCTCACCCCTCCACTTT | CSASYFRDSLSPLHF
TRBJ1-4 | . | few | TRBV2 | TGTGCCAGCAGTGCCGCCGGGACCGCAAAACTGTTTTTT | CASSAAGTAKLFF
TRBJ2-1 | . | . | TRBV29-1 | TGCAGCGGCTCCCACAATGAGCAGTTCTTC | CSGSHNEQFF
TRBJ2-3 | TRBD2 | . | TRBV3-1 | TGTGCCAGCAGCCCGACCGGGACGGCGGGGGTTACGCAGTATTTT | CASSPTGTAGVTQYF
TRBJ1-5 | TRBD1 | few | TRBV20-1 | TGCAGTGCTAGAGGGCCCGGGACAGGGAGCAATCAGCCCCAGCATTTT | CSARGPGTGSNQPQHF
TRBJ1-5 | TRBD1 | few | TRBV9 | TGTGCCAGCAGCGGGACAGGGGACAATCAGCCCCAGCATTTT | CASSGTGDNQPQHF
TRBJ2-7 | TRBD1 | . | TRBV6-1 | TGTGCCAGCAGTGCCCGCACCCGGGACAGGGGGCTTTACGAGCAGTACTTC | CASSARTRDRGLYEQYF
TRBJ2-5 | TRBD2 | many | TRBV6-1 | TGTGCCAGCAGTGAACGACTAGCGGGGACGCAGGGTCAAGAGACCCAGTACTTC | CASSERLAGTQGQETQYF
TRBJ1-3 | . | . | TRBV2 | TGTGCCAGCATAGAAGGCCCGAACACCATATATTTT | CASIEGPNTIYF
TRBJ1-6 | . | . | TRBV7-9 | TGTGCCAGCAGCCCCCCGGCGGCGGATTCACCCCTCCACTTT | CASSPPAADSPLHF
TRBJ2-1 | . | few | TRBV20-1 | TGCAGTGCTAGCCGGGGCCACATGGAGCAGTTCTTC | CSASRGHMEQFF